The clone carrying this T cell receptor beta chain was seen a single time. Its target is unknown. The sample comes from a study of Tregs in tolerant kidney transplant recipients. Related graft donors supplied nonmyeloablative bone marrow transplants, and mixed chimerism was transient. V lost 3 bases to trimming and J lost 1 base; unmatched junction nucleotides: 15. Germline CDR1 and CDR2: LNHDA and SQIVND (reference sequence). The CDR3 extends over 20 amino acids. Study findings and constraints: Biological reproducibility was not directly addressed in this study.

TCRdb keeps only in-frame clones here, not all; method: immunoSEQ multiplex PCR. In the table there are 74,000 or so clones, about 91% of which are singletons. The chain couples TRBV19 to TRBJ2-7; 13 positions agree with TRBD2. This receptor was taken from a human patient who received a combined kidney and bone marrow transplant. Some T cells may trace back to the graft donor. The source was CD4+ T cells from blood (PBMCs), collected 24 months after the transplant. The CDR3 region is CASSIHEPGLAGKGSYEQYF. Written as DNA, the CDR3 is TGTGCCAGTAGTATTCACGAACCGGGACTAGCGGGAAAGGGGTCCTACGAGCAGTACTTC.